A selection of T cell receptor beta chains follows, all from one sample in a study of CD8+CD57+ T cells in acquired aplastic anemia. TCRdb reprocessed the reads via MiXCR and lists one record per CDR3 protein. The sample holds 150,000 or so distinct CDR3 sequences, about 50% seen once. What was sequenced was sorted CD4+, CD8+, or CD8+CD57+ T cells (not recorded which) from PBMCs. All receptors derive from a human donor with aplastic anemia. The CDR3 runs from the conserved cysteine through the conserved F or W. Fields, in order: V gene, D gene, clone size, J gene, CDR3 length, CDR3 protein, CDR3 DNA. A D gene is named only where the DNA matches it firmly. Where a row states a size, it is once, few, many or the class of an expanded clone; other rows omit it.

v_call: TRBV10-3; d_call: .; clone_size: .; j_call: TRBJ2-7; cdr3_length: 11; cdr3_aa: CAISEGDEQYF; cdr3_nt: TGTGCCATCAGTGAGGGGGACGAGCAGTACTTC
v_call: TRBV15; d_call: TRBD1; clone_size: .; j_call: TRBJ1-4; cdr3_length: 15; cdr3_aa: CATSRQGATNEKLFF; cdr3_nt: TGTGCCACCAGCAGACAGGGGGCAACTAATGAAAAACTGTTTTTT
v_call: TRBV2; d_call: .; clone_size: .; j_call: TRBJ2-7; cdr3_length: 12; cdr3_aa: CASGALAYEQYF; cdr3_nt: TGTGCCAGCGGGGCCTTAGCCTACGAGCAGTACTTC
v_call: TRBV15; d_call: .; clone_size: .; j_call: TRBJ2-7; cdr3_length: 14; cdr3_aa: CATSRDFSTYEQYF; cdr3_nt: TGTGCCACCAGCAGAGATTTTTCGACCTACGAGCAGTACTTC
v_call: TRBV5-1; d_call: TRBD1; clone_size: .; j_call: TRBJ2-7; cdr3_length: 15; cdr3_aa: CASSPSLTGDGEQYF; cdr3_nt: TGCGCCAGCAGCCCCAGCCTGACAGGGGATGGGGAGCAGTACTTC
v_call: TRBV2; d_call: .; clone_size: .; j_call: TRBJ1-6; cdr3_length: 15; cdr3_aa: CASSEALTRVSPLHF; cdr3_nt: TGTGCCAGCAGTGAAGCATTGACCAGGGTGTCACCCCTCCACTTT
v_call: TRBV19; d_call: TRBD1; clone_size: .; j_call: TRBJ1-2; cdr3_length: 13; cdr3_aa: CASSRQGDYGYTF; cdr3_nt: TGTGCCAGTAGTCGACAGGGTGACTATGGCTACACCTTC
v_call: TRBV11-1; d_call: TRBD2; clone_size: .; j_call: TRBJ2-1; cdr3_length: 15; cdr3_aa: CASSSVAGGRNEQFF; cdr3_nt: TGTGCCAGCAGCTCCGTAGCGGGGGGGCGCAATGAGCAGTTCTTC
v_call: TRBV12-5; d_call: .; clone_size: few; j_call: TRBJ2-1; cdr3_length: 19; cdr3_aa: CASGLVGLRPTILYNEQFF; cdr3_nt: TGTGCTAGTGGTTTGGTAGGTCTCAGACCAACGATTCTATACAATGAGCAGTTCTTC
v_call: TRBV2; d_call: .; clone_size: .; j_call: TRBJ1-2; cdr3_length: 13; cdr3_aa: CASSLSGSNGYTF; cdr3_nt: TGTGCCAGCAGCTTATCAGGGTCAAATGGCTACACCTTC
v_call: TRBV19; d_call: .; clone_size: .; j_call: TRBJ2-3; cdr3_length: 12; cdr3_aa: CATRERTDTQYF; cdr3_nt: TGTGCCACCAGAGAACGCACAGATACGCAGTATTTT
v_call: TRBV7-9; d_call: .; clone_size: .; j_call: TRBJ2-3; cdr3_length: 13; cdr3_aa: CASSFGNTDTQYF; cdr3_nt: TGTGCCAGCAGCTTCGGCAACACAGATACGCAGTATTTT
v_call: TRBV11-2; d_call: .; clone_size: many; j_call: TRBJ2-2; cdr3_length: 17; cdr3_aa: CASSLGHDRRNTGELFF; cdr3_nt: TGTGCCAGCAGCTTGGGACATGACAGGAGGAACACCGGGGAGCTGTTTTTT
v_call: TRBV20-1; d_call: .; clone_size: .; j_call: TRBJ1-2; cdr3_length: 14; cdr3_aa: CSARDSRSPSGYTF; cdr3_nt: TGCAGTGCTAGAGATAGTCGGTCCCCTAGTGGCTACACCTTC
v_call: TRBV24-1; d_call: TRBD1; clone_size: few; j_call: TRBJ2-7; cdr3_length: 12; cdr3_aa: CATQGDSYEQYF; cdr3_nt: TGTGCCACCCAGGGGGACTCCTACGAGCAGTACTTC
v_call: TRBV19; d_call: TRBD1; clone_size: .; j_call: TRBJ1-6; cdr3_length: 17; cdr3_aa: CASSIKDRVAYNSPLHF; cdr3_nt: TGCGCCAGTAGTATAAAGGACAGGGTGGCCTATAATTCACCCCTCCACTTT
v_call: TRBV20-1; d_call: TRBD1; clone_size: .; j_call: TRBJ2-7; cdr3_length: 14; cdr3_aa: CSASLGQGVDEQYF; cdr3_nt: TGCAGTGCTAGCCTGGGACAGGGAGTCGATGAGCAGTATTTC
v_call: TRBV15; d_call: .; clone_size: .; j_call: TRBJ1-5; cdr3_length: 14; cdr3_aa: CATSRDLRDQPQHF; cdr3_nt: TGTGCCACCAGCAGAGATTTAAGGGACCAGCCCCAGCATTTT
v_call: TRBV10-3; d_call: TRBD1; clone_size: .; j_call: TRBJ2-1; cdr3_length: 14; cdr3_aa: CAIRGTDSYNEQFF; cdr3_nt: TGTGCCATCAGAGGGACAGACTCCTACAATGAGCAGTTCTTC
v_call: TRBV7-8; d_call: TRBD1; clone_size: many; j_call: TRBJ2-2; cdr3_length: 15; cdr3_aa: CASSSGTVNTGELFF; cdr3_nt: TGTGCCAGCAGCTCCGGGACAGTCAACACCGGGGAGCTGTTTTTT
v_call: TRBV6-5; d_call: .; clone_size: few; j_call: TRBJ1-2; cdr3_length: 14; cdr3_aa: CASSYSERGDGYTF; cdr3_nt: TGTGCCAGCAGTTATAGCGAGCGGGGGGATGGCTACACCTTC
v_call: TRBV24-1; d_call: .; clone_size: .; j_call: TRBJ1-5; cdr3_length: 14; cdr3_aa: CATSDLANNQPQHF; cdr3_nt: TGTGCCACCAGTGATTTGGCCAATAATCAGCCCCAGCATTTT
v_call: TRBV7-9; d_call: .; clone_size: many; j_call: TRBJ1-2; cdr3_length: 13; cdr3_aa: CASTGSGTHGYTF; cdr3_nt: TGTGCCAGCACCGGGTCCGGGACTCACGGCTACACCTTC
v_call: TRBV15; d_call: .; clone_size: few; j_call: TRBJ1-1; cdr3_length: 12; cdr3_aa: CATSNPNTEAFF; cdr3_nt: TGTGCCACCAGCAATCCGAACACTGAAGCTTTCTTT
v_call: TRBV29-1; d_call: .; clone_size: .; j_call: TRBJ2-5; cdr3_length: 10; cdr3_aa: CSVRWETQYF; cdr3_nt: TGCAGCGTACGGTGGGAGACCCAGTACTTC
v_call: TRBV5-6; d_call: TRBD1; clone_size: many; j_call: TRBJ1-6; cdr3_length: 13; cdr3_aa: CASSLGDSFPLHF; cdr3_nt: TGTGCCAGCAGCTTGGGGGACAGCTTTCCCCTCCACTTT
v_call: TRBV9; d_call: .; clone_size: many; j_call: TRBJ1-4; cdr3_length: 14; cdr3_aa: CASSVGGAGEKLFF; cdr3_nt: TGTGCCAGCAGCGTAGGGGGGGCAGGCGAAAAACTGTTTTTT
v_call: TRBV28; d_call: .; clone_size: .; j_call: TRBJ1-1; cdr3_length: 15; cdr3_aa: CASSSPRGVYTEAFF; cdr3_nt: TGTGCCAGCAGTTCACCCCGGGGGGTATACACTGAAGCTTTCTTT
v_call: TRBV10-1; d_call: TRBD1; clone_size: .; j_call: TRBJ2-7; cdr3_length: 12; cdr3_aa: CARGDSPYEQYF; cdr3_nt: TGCGCCAGGGGGGACAGTCCTTACGAGCAGTACTTC
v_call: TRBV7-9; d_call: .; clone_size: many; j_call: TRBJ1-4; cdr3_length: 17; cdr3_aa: CASSLVIGTRNPEKLFF; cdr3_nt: TGTGCCAGCAGCTTAGTAATCGGCACCCGGAACCCGGAAAAACTGTTTTTT
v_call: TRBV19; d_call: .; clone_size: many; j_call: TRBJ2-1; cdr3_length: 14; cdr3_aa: CASSGGPGVNEQFF; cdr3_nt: TGTGCCAGTAGCGGGGGCCCCGGAGTAAATGAGCAGTTCTTC
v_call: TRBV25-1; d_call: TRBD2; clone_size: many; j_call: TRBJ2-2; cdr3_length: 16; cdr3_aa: CASSEWTSGNTGELFF; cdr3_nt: TGTGCCAGCAGTGAATGGACTAGCGGGAACACCGGGGAGCTGTTTTTT
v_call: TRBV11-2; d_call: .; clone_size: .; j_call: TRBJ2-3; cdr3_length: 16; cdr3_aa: CASSLVGHHGADTQYF; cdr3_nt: TGTGCCAGCAGCTTAGTCGGACACCACGGGGCAGATACGCAGTATTTT
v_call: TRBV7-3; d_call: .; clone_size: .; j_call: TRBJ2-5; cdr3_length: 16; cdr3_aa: CASSLKRSGARETQYF; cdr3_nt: TGTGCCAGCAGCTTAAAACGTTCGGGGGCCAGAGAGACCCAGTACTTC
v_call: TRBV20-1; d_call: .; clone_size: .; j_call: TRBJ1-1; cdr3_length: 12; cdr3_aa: CSALTADTEAFF; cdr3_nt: TGCAGTGCTTTGACGGCTGACACTGAAGCTTTCTTT